This T cell receptor beta chain was found in a study of T-cell memory formation after mild COVID-19. Study-level information: Each donor largely had its own TCR clusters. Whole-study results and caveats: The study detected some responding clones in pre-infection memory, suggesting cross-reactive memory joined.

In this sample, this clonotype turned up many times. Antigen: not known. Researchers used 5'RACE with constant-segment primers to make TCR alpha and TCR beta cDNA libraries that carry sample barcodes and UMIs. Each CDR3 protein gets one entry after TCRdb re-called the 5' RACE reads with MiXCR. The sample has 350,000 to 400,000 distinct CDR3 sequences, under 15% seen once. The CDR3 totals 13 residues. V was pared by 4 bases and J by 2 bases, with 8 bases between. The germline CDR1 and CDR2 sequences are WSHSY and SAAADI. The V gene is TRBV10-2, the J gene TRBJ1-1; D perhaps matches TRBD1 (5 bases). Sequencing used PBMCs or a T cell subset sorted from them (not recorded which). The source of this sequence is a man between 18 and 29 years old who had mild COVID-19 (a few samples of this study predate the infection). Cell type and time point are not known. This CDR3 reads CASSVGRNTEAFF. In DNA, the CDR3 is TGCGCCAGCAGTGTGGGGCGTAACACTGAAGCTTTCTTT.